A single sample is the source of the 11 T cell receptor beta chains below, sequenced in a study of shared clonotypes between healthy human individuals. Only in-frame clones appear in the TCRdb table, and some are missing; sequencing was by immunoSEQ multiplex PCR. Of about 100,000 clones in the sample, more than 65% were seen once. Material for sequencing was memory CD8+ T cells sorted from blood. The subset here: CD45RO+ cells pooled with CCR7-negative TemRA cells. These receptors all come from a woman aged 25-40 years in good health.

This clone was detected ten times or more. Other DNA sequences of this sample code for an identical CDR3. The rearrangement uses TRBV19 and TRBJ2-7; weak D call: TRBD2 (6 bases). This CDR3 has 16 amino acids. Germline CDR1 and CDR2: LNHDA and SQIVND (reference sequence). V lost 3 bases and J 4 bases, leaving 19 bases between the germline ends. This CDR3 reads CASSISFDGSRYEQYF. CDR3 coding DNA: TGTGCCAGTAGTATCTCCTTTGACGGGAGCAGATACGAGCAGTACTTC.

This chain links TRBV4-1 with TRBJ1-1, with a weak D call TRBD1 (6 bases). V lost 0 bases, J lost 7 bases, and 21 bases lay in between. CDR3 size: 17 residues. CDR1 and CDR2 (germline): MGHRA, YSYEKL. The CDR3 protein is CASSQEGHNLGSDEAFF. The CDR3 DNA reads TGCGCCAGCAGCCAAGAGGGACACAACCTTGGAAGTGATGAAGCTTTCTTT.

This clone was found once. The chain carries TRBV15 and TRBJ1-5; 8 bases are a match to TRBD1. Germline CDR1 LNHNV, CDR2 YYDKDF (reference sequence). The CDR3 loop spans 15 amino acids. The junction had 6 bases not matched to a gene; V was cut back by 5 bases and J by 3 bases. CDR3 sequence reads: CATSGRTGLNQPQHF. CDR3 bases: TGTGCCACCAGCGGGCGGACAGGGCTCAATCAGCCCCAGCATTTT.

The J gene is TRBJ2-7, the V gene TRBV11-2; D unresolved. The CDR3 runs 16 residues. The V end lost 1 base, the J end lost 0 bases, and 13 bases lay between the germline ends. The germline V gene encodes CDR1 SGHAT and CDR2 FQNNGV. The CDR3: CASSLGILFSSYEQYF. The CDR3, as DNA: TGTGCCAGCAGCTTAGGGATCCTTTTTAGCTCCTACGAGCAGTACTTC.

The J gene is TRBJ1-1, the V gene TRBV11-2; no reliable D call. The CDR3 has 14 amino acids. Trimming pared 1 base from V and 2 bases from J, leaving 8 bases between. Germline lookup yields CDR1 SGHAT and CDR2 FQNNGV. CDR3 nucleotides: TGTGCCAGCAGCTTAGCTGCCCCTAACACTGAAGCTTTCTTT. This sequence encodes CASSLAAPNTEAFF.

This clone was detected only a few times. The chain is built from TRBV5-1 and TRBJ1-2, with 8 bases lining up with TRBD1. CDR3 length: 14 amino acids. Germline V CDR1 and CDR2: SGHRS, YFSETQ. Unmatched junction bases numbered 7, after V lost 5 bases and J lost 4 bases. The CDR3 sequence: CASRPGQGIYGYTF. Written as DNA, the CDR3 is TGCGCCAGCAGACCCGGACAGGGCATCTATGGCTACACCTTC.

This CDR3 reads CASTPNLSYEQYF. Written as DNA, the CDR3 is TGTGCCAGCACGCCGAACCTCTCCTACGAGCAGTACTTC. The chain uses TRBV28 and TRBJ2-7; no clear D gene. Trimming shortened V by 7 bases and J by 0 bases, and 10 bases separated the two germline ends. Germline V gene data show CDR1 as MDHEN and CDR2 as SYDVKM. This CDR3 region has 13 residues. The full variable domain, in which reference TRBV28 and TRBJ2-7 provide the parts outside the CDR3, is DVKVTQSSRYLVKRTGEKVFLECVQDMDHENMFWYRQDPGLGLRLIYFSYDVKMKEKGDIPEGYSVSREKKERFSLILESASTNQTSMYLCASTPNLSYEQYFGPGTRLTVT.

Regarding this clone: This may be a read error: a much more frequent sequence differs by one nucleotide. This chain joins TRBV27 and TRBJ2-3, with 7 nucleotides matching TRBD2. V shed 2 bases and J 2 bases; nucleotides not matched to a gene: 1. The CDR3 is made up of 14 amino acids. From germline, CDR1 is MNHEY and CDR2 SMNVEV (reference sequence). The CDR3 sequence: CASSLLAVTDTQYF. CDR3 DNA: TGTGCCAGCAGTTTACTAGCGGTCACAGATACGCAGTATTTT.

This chain's CDR3 is CASSSPGSLYEQYF. CDR3 DNA: TGTGCCAGCAGTTCTCCGGGGTCTCTTTACGAGCAGTACTTC. The V and J genes are TRBV6-6 and TRBJ2-7, with TRBD2 as a possible D gene (5 bases). V lost 4 bases and J lost 4, with 14 bases in between. Germline values: CDR1 MNHNY, CDR2 SVGAGI (reference sequence). The CDR3 is 14 residues long.

This clone was counted once. The CDR3 loop is CASSERKARFSYEQYF. The CDR3 region has the DNA TGCGCCAGCAGTGAAAGAAAAGCGCGGTTCTCCTACGAGCAGTACTTC. The chain is built from TRBV10-1 and TRBJ2-7; D is undetermined. In germline, CDR1 is WNHNN, CDR2 SYGVQD (reference sequence). This CDR3 region has 16 residues. Trimming removed 3 bases at V and 0 bases at J, with 15 bases between.

The CDR3 nucleotides read TGTGCCACCGAAGAATGGGGCTGGGCCAAAAACATTCAGTACTTC. Its translation: CATEEWGWAKNIQYF. J is TRBJ2-4 and V is TRBV7-9; a weak D match, TRBD1 (5 bases). The length of the CDR3 is 15 residues. Germline V gene sequence: CDR1 SEHNR, CDR2 FQNEAQ (reference sequence). The V gene lost 10 bases and the J gene lost 1 base, with 17 bases spanning the gap.